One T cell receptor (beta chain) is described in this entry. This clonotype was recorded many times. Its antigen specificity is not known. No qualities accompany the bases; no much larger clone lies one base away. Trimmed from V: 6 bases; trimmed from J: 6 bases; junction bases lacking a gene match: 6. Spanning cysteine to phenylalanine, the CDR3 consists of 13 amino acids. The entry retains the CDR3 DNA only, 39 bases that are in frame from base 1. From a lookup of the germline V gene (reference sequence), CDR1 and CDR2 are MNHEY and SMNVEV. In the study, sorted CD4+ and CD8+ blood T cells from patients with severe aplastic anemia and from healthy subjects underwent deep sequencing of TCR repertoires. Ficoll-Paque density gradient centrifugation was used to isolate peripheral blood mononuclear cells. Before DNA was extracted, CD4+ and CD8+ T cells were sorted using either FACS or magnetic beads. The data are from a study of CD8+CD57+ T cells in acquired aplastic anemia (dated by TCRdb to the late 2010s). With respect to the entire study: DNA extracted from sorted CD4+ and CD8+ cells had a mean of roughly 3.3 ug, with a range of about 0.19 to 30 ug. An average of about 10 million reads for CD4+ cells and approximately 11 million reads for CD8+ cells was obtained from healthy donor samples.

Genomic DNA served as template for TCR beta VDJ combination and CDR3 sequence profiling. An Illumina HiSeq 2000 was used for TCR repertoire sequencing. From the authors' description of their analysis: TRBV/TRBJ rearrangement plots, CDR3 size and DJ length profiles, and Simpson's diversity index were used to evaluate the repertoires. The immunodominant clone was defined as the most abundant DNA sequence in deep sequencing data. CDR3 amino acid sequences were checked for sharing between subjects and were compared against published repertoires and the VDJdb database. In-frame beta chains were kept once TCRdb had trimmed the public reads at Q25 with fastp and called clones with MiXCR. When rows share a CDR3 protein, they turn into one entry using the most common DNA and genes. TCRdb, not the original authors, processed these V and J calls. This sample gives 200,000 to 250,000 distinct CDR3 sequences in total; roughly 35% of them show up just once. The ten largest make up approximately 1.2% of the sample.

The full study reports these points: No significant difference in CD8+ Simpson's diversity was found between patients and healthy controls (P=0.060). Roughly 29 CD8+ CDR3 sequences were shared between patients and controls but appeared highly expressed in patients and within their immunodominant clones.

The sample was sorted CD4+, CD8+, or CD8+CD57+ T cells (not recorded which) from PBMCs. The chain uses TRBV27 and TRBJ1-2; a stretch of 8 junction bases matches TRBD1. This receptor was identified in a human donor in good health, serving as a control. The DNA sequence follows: TGTGCCAGCAGACGGGACAGGATCGATGGCTACACCTTC. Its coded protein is CASRRDRIDGYTF.